A selection of T cell receptor beta chains follows, all from one sample in a study of cytomegalovirus exposure and HLA in healthy donors. TCRdb keeps only in-frame clones here, not all; method: immunoSEQ multiplex PCR. The data contain some 80,000 clones, 10% of them singletons. The sequenced material came from PBMCs. The receptors were gathered from a man aged 55 to 70 in good health and CMV-seropositive. Each CDR3 is given with its conserved first and last residue. Each record gives: J gene, D gene, clone size, V gene, CDR3 DNA, CDR3 protein. A D gene is named only where the DNA matches it firmly. Clone size is stated in some rows and not others, as once, few, many or a class when expanded.

TRBJ2-3 | TRBD1 | few | TRBV29-1 | TGCAGCGCGTTAATTCCCAGGTGGGACAGTCGTACAGATACGCAGTATTTT | CSALIPRWDSRTDTQYF
TRBJ2-3 | TRBD2 | few | TRBV11-3 | TGTGCCAGCAGCCCCGCCCTGGGGGGGAAGGGAGATACGCAGTATTTT | CASSPALGGKGDTQYF
TRBJ2-5 | TRBD1 | - | TRBV7-9 | TGTGCCAGCGGACAGAAATGGGACAGACACCAAGAGACCCAGTACTTC | CASGQKWDRHQETQYF
TRBJ2-1 | TRBD2 | - | TRBV19 | TGTGCCAGTAGTGGGCTAGCGGATACCAATGAGCAGTTCTTC | CASSGLADTNEQFF
TRBJ2-7 | TRBD2 | few | TRBV19 | TGTGCCAGTAGGCTAGCGGGAGGGCCTTTCGAGCAGTACTTC | CASRLAGGPFEQYF
TRBJ2-5 | TRBD2 | few | TRBV5-1 | TGCGCCAGCAGCTTGCGACCTATAGCGGGAGGGAGCCCCCAAGAGACCCAGTACTTC | CASSLRPIAGGSPQETQYF
TRBJ1-3 | - | few | TRBV25-1 | TGTGCCAGCAGTGGGCACTCTGGAAACACCATATATTTT | CASSGHSGNTIYF
TRBJ2-5 | - | - | TRBV7-9 | TGTGCCAGCAGCCAAGACAGCTCCTTGGAGACCCAGTACTTC | CASSQDSSLETQYF
TRBJ1-2 | - | - | TRBV5-6 | TGTGCCAGCAGCTTGGCAGGGAACTATGGCTACACCTTC | CASSLAGNYGYTF
TRBJ2-6 | - | few | TRBV6-4 | TGTGCCAGCAGCGAATCGGACAGTACCTCTGGGGCCAACGTCCTGACTTTC | CASSESDSTSGANVLTF
TRBJ2-5 | - | - | TRBV27 | TGTGCCAGCAGTCTAACCTCTCAAGAGACCCAGTACTTC | CASSLTSQETQYF
TRBJ2-3 | - | few | TRBV5-4 | TGTGCCAGCAGCAGGGGACTAACGGGGGGCTCAAGAGACACAGATACGCAGTATTTT | CASSRGLTGGSRDTDTQYF
TRBJ1-6 | - | - | TRBV6-5 | TGTGCCAGCAGTAGTCGGGGGGATTCACCCCTCCACTTT | CASSSRGDSPLHF
TRBJ2-3 | TRBD2 | - | TRBV30 | TGTGCCTGGGAATCGGGAGGAGGCTCAGATACGCAGTATTTT | CAWESGGGSDTQYF
TRBJ2-2 | - | few | TRBV5-1 | TGCGCCAGCAGCTTGGCCTGGGGGGGGGCCGGCACCGGGGAGCTGTTTTTT | CASSLAWGGAGTGELFF